This T cell receptor beta chain was sequenced in a study of OX40 agonist ivuxolimab in advanced cancers. The length of the CDR3 is 13 residues. The V end lost 4 bases, the J end lost 4 bases, and 8 bases lay between the germline ends. The germline V gene encodes CDR1 LNHDA and CDR2 SQIVND (reference sequence). The table came from immunoSEQ multiplex PCR; TCRdb's copy has only in-frame clones and leaves some out. The sample has about 53,000 clones, around 89% seen once. The chain recombines TRBV19 with TRBJ1-5; D unresolved. This specimen consisted of CD4+ or CD8+ T cells sorted from blood, obtained in a trial of the OX40 agonist ivuxolimab. The sequence was collected from an adult with an advanced solid tumor such as melanoma, head and neck, liver or kidney cancer. This chain's CDR3 is CASSTVRNQPQHF. CDR3 in DNA: TGTGCCAGTAGTACAGTCAGGAATCAGCCCCAGCATTTT.